This T cell receptor (beta chain) was recovered during a study of radiotherapy plus CTLA-4 blockade in lung cancer. Whole-study findings and limits: Expansion in blood of tumor-derived TCR clones was seen after radiotherapy plus ipilimumab. The best prediction of response reportedly came from early blood T cell clone dynamics, with interferon-beta.

Here immunoSEQ multiplex PCR was the method, and the copy in TCRdb shows in-frame clones only, minus some. Here the sample spans about 78,000 clones, approximately 86% being singletons. To note about this clone: The antigen is undetermined. In the same sample, other DNA sequences code for this CDR3.

Ipilimumab-mediated CTLA-4 blockade plus focal radiation was given to patients having chemo-refractory metastatic non-small-cell lung cancer. The CDR3 is made up of 13 amino acids. V shed 4 bases and J shed 6 bases, with 10 bases lying between them. CDR1 SGDLS and CDR2 YYNGEE come from the germline V gene. This chain joins TRBV9 and TRBJ2-2; possibly TRBD1 for D (6 bases). The TCR originated in a human donor with non-small cell lung cancer who had a partial response to radiotherapy plus ipilimumab. The sample here was peripheral blood, taken from a patient treated with radiotherapy plus ipilimumab. The CDR3 DNA reads TGTGCCAGCAGCACCTACAGGGCCGGGGAGCTGTTTTTT. It translates to CASSTYRAGELFF.